These 15 T cell receptor beta chains originate from one sample sequenced in a study of T-cell memory formation after mild COVID-19. MiXCR, applied by TCRdb to the 5' RACE reads, yields one record per CDR3 protein. In the table there are about 190,000 distinct CDR3 sequences, about a sixth of which are singletons. The sample comprised PBMCs or a T cell subset sorted from them (not recorded which). These receptors were obtained from an adult woman who had mild COVID-19 (a few samples of this study predate the infection). Cell type and time point are not known.

V and J are TRBV29-1 and TRBJ1-1, with TRBD1 as a possible D gene (5 bases). The CDR3 contains 13 residues. The germline V gene has CDR1 SQVTM and CDR2 ANQGSEA. V was cut by 7 bases and J by 0 bases, with 12 bases left in between. The DNA of the CDR3 is TGCAGCGGATTCAGGGCGATGAACACTGAAGCTTTCTTT. Translation: CSGFRAMNTEAFF.

The chain joins TRBV6-2 or TRBV6-3 to TRBJ1-2; D may be TRBD1 (6 bases). The length of the CDR3 is 14 residues. The V end was cut by 8 bases, the J end by 3 bases, with 16 bases between. Germline CDR1 MNHEY, CDR2 SVGEGT. In nucleotides, the CDR3 is TGTGCCAGCCTCGTCGGGGGCGGTGACTATGGCTACACCTTC. Its protein product is CASLVGGGDYGYTF.

This clonotype was detected a few times. The J gene is TRBJ2-3, the V gene TRBV6-6; 12 bases map to TRBD2. The CDR3 runs to 16 residues. Trimming at V came to 6 bases and at J to 3 bases, leaving 7 bases not matched to a gene. In germline, CDR1 is MNHNY, CDR2 SVGAGI (reference sequence). In nucleotides, the CDR3 is TGTGCCAGCAGGAAACTAGCGGGAGGCCTAACAGATACGCAGTATTTT. Its protein is CASRKLAGGLTDTQYF.

The chain is built from TRBV24-1 and TRBJ2-7; D possibly corresponds to TRBD2 (5 bases). V was cut by 10 bases and J by 12 bases, with 15 bases left in between. This CDR3 has 10 amino acids. The germline gives CDR1 KGHDR, CDR2 SFDVKD. The CDR3 bases are TGTGCCACTCCACTAGGTCGCCGGTACTTC. Encoded protein: CATPLGRRYF.

The chain has TRBV6-5 and TRBJ2-5, with 9 bases lining up with TRBD2. The CDR3 sequence is 16 residues long. The V gene's germline CDR1 is MNHEY and CDR2 SVGAGI. Trimming cost V 0 bases and J 5 bases; bases outside gene matches: 7. CDR3 protein: CASSYSRASGTETQYF. CDR3 DNA: TGTGCCAGCAGTTACTCGAGGGCTAGCGGGACCGAGACCCAGTACTTC.

The chain links TRBV12-3 or TRBV12-4 to TRBJ1-1, with TRBD1 matching 9 bases. After removal of 1 base from V and 6 bases from J, the junction contained 6 bases not matched to a gene. The CDR3 runs 15 residues. In DNA, the CDR3 is TGTGCCAGCAGTTTAGTCGGGACAGGGTTCGCTGAAGCTTTCTTT. The encoded protein is CASSLVGTGFAEAFF.

In this sample, this clonotype turned up a few times. The V gene is TRBV5-1, the J gene TRBJ2-1; 12 bases match TRBD2. Germline trimming cut 2 bases from V and 6 bases from J; bases unmatched to any gene: 6. The CDR3 is made up of 16 amino acids. Germline V CDR1 and CDR2: SGHRS, YFSETQ. The CDR3 DNA reads as TGCGCCAGCAGCTTCAGCGGACTAGCGGGAATCAATGAGCAGTTCTTC. Residues: CASSFSGLAGINEQFF.

This clonotype was detected only a few times. The genes are TRBV14 and TRBJ1-1; no clear D gene. V was clipped by 5 bases and J by 9 bases, with 19 bases between them. Germline V gene sequence: CDR1 SGHDN, CDR2 FVKESK. The CDR3 totals 14 residues. Written as DNA, the CDR3 is TGTGCCAGCAGCAATTATGGGAGGTCACGCAAAGCTTTCTTT. Residues: CASSNYGRSRKAFF.

The chain uses TRBV6-5 and TRBJ1-2, with TRBD1 matching 8 bases. Germline V CDR1 and CDR2: MNHEY, SVGAGI. Trimming removed 3 bases from V and 4 bases from J; junction bases left unmatched: 4. The CDR3 is 14 residues long. CDR3 coding DNA: TGTGCCAGCAGTTATGGGACAGGCATCTATGGCTACACCTTC. Protein sequence: CASSYGTGIYGYTF.

A few counts support this clonotype. V gene TRBV30 combines with J gene TRBJ1-4, with D possibly TRBD1 on 6 matching bases. V was trimmed by 4 bases and J by 5 bases, leaving 11 bases between them. Germline-derived CDR1 and CDR2 are GTSNPN and SVGIG (reference sequence). This CDR3 has 13 residues. The DNA of the CDR3 is TGTGCCTGGAACTACAGGGAGAATGAAAAACTGTTTTTT. This encodes CAWNYRENEKLFF.

V and J are TRBV5-1 and TRBJ1-1; the D gene is possibly TRBD1 (6 bases). V lost 3 bases and J 1 base, leaving 16 bases between the germline ends. CDR3 length: 16 amino acids. CDR1 and CDR2 (germline): SGHRS, YFSETQ. As DNA, the CDR3 is TGCGCCAGCAGCTACTATCCCGGACAGTCGAACACTGAAGCTTTCTTT. This codes for CASSYYPGQSNTEAFF.

This clonotype was observed a handful of times. The rearrangement joins TRBV7-6 to TRBJ2-2; TRBD1 matches 10 bases. Germline V gene data show CDR1 as SGHVS and CDR2 as FNYEAQ. The V and J ends lost 5 bases and 7 bases, in that order; junction bases with no gene match: 10. There are 16 residues in the CDR3. The CDR3 is CASSPTETGGYGELFF. As DNA, the CDR3 is TGTGCCAGCAGCCCTACCGAGACAGGGGGCTACGGGGAGCTGTTTTTT.

This clonotype was observed a few times. This chain connects TRBV6-5 to TRBJ2-3; D ambiguous. This CDR3 is 13 amino acids long. V lost 5 bases and J 10 bases, leaving 16 bases between the germline ends. Germline loops: CDR1 MNHEY, CDR2 SVGAGI. In DNA form, the CDR3 reads TGTGCCAGCAGTAGGCTAGTTGGCGGATCGCAGTATTTT. It is translated as CASSRLVGGSQYF.

The chain is built from TRBV4-2 and TRBJ2-1, with D perhaps TRBD2 (6 bases). The V gene lost 0 bases and the J gene lost 16 bases, with 16 bases spanning the gap. CDR3 length: 13 amino acids. Germline loops: CDR1 LGHNA, CDR2 YNFKEQ. CDR3 bases: TGTGCCAGCAGCCAAGATCACGGGGGAGGCGTCTTCTTC. Amino acid sequence: CASSQDHGGGVFF.

The count of this clonotype is one. The chain carries TRBV3-1 and TRBJ1-4; no firm D call. Trimming left V 4 bases short and J 7 bases short, with 10 bases between. Germline V CDR1 and CDR2: LGHDT, YNNKEL (reference sequence). The CDR3 sequence is 13 residues long. The CDR3 DNA reads as TGTGCCAGCAGCCGGAGGAGGAGTGAAAAACTGTTTTTT. Protein product: CASSRRRSEKLFF.